The rows below give T cell receptor beta chains drawn from one sample of a study of T cells in Graves' hyperthyroidism and ophthalmopathy. TCRdb re-analysed the multiplex PCR reads in MiXCR, keeping a single row per CDR3 protein. The sample shows a few hundred thousand distinct CDR3 sequences, roughly 15% of them seen only once. Specimen: blood. The source of these receptors is a woman aged 40 to 50 with Graves' ophthalmopathy. Both conserved end residues are part of each CDR3. A D gene is named only where the DNA matches it firmly. Some rows mark clone size as missing; the rest say once, few, many or name a class of expanded clone.

J gene	clone size	V gene	D gene	CDR3 protein	CDR3 DNA
TRBJ1-3	many	TRBV11-2	-	CASSFPTVSGNTIYF	TGTGCCAGCAGCTTCCCGACAGTTTCTGGAAACACCATATATTTT
TRBJ2-1	few	TRBV18	-	CASSPLETFNEQFF	TGTGCCAGCTCCCCTTTGGAGACGTTCAATGAGCAGTTCTTC
TRBJ2-7	many	TRBV20-1	TRBD2	CSAPRPGLPYEQYF	TGCAGTGCCCCAAGACCGGGACTACCCTACGAGCAGTACTTC
TRBJ2-4	-	TRBV5-1	-	CASCPGWEAKNIQYF	TGCGCCAGCTGCCCGGGATGGGAGGCCAAAAACATTCAGTACTTC
TRBJ2-7	-	TRBV12-3/TRBV12-4	TRBD1	CASRQDRVHYEQYF	TGTGCCAGCAGGCAAGACAGGGTACACTACGAGCAGTACTTC
TRBJ2-7	many	TRBV5-1	-	CASSSDRYSYEQYF	TGCGCCAGCAGCTCGGACCGATACTCCTACGAGCAGTACTTC
TRBJ2-1	few	TRBV24-1	TRBD1	CAANGDRDYNEQFF	TGTGCCGCTAATGGGGACAGGGACTACAATGAGCAGTTCTTC
TRBJ1-2	few	TRBV4-1	-	CASSPTMRAVDGYTF	TGCGCCAGCAGCCCCACCATGAGGGCGGTGGATGGCTACACCTTC
TRBJ1-4	-	TRBV2	TRBD1	CASSDTGGDNEKLFF	TGTGCCAGCAGTGATACAGGGGGGGATAATGAAAAACTGTTTTTT
TRBJ1-2	-	TRBV30	-	CAWSLGQSYGYTF	TGTGCCTGGAGCCTTGGACAGAGCTATGGCTACACCTTC
TRBJ2-7	few	TRBV2	-	CASSEGELWEQYF	TGTGCCAGCAGTGAGGGGGAGTTGTGGGAGCAGTACTTC
TRBJ1-1	many	TRBV18	-	CASSPPFQDEAFF	TGTGCCAGCTCACCACCGTTCCAGGATGAAGCTTTCTTT
TRBJ2-1	few	TRBV5-1	TRBD2	CASSLGPSGNEQFF	TGCGCCAGCAGCCTAGGCCCTAGCGGCAATGAGCAGTTCTTC